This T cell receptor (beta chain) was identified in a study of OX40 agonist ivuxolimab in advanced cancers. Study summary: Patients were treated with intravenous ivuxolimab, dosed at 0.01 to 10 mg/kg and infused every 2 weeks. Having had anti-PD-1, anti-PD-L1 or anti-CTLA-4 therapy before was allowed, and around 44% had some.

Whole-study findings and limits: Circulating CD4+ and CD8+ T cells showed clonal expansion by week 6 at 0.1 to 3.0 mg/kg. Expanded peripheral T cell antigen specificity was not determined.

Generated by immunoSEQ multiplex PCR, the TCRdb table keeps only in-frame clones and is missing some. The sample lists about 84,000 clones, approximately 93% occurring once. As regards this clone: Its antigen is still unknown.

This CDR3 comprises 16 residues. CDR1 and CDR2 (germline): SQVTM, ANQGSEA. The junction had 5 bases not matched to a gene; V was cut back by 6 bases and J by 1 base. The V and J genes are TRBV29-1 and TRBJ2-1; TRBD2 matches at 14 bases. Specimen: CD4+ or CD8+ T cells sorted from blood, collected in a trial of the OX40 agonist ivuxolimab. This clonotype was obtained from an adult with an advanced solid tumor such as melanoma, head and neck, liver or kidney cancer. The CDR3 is CSVRGTSGSSYNEQFF. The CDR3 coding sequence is TGCAGCGTACGGGGGACTAGCGGGAGTTCCTACAATGAGCAGTTCTTC.